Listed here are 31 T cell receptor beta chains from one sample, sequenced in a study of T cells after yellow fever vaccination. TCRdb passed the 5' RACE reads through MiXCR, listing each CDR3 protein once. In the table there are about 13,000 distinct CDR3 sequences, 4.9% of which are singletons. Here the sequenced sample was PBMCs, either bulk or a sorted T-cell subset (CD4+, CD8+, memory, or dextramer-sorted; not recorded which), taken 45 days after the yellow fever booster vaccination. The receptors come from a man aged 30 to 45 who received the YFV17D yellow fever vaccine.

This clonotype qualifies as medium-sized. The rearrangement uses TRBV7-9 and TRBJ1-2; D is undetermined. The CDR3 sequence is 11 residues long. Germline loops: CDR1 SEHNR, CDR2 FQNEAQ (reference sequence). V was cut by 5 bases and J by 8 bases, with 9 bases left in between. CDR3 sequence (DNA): TGTGCCAGCAGCCCAAACATCGGCTACACCTTC. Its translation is CASSPNIGYTF.

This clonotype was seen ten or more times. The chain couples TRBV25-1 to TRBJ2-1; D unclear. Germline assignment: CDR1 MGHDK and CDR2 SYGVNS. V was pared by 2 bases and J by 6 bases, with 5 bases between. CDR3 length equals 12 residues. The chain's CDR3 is CASSERLNEQFF. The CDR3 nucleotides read TGTGCCAGCAGTGAACGGCTCAATGAGCAGTTCTTC.

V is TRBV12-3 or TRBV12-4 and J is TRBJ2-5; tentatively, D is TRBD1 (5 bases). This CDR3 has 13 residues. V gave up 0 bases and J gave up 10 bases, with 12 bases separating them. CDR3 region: CASSLAGLRIQYF. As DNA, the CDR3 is TGTGCCAGCAGTTTAGCGGGGCTGCGGATCCAGTACTTC.

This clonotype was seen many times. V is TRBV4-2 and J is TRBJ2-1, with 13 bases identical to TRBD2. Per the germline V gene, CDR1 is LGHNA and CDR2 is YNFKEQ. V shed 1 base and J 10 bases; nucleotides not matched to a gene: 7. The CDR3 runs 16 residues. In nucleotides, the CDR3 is TGTGCCAGCAGCCAAGGAAGGACTAGCGGGAGTAGGGAGCAGTTCTTC. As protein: CASSQGRTSGSREQFF.

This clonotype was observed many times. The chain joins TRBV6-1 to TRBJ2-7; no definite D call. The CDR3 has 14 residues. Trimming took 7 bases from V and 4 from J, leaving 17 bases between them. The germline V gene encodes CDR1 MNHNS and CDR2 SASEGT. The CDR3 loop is CASTGLLLRYEQYF. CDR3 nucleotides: TGTGCCAGCACGGGCCTCCTTCTTAGGTACGAGCAGTACTTC.

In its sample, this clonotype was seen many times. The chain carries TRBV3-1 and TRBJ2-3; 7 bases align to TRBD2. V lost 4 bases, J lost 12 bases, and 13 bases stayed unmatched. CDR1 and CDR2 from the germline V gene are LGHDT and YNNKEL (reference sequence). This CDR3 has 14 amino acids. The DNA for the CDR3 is TGTGCCAGCAGCCGTCCCGGGACTACCGGGTCACAGTATTTT. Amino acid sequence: CASSRPGTTGSQYF.

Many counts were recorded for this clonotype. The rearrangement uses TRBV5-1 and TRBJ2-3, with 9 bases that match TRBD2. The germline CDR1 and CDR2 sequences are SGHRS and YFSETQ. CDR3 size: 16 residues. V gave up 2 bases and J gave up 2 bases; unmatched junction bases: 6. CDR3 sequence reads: CASSFVAGGVTDTQYF. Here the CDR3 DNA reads TGCGCCAGCAGCTTTGTGGCGGGAGGGGTCACAGATACGCAGTATTTT.

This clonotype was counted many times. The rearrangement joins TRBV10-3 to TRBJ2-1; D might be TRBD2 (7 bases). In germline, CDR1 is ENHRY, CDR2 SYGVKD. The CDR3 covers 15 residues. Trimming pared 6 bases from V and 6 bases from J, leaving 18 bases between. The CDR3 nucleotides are TGTGCCATCAGAGGGGGAGGGGTTGAGGTCAATGAGCAGTTCTTC. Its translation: CAIRGGGVEVNEQFF.

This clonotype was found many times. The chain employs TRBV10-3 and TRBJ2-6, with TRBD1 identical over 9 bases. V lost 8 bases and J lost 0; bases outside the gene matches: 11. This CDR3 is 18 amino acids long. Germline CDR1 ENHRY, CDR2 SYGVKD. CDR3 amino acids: CAIGSGQGSLSGANVLTF. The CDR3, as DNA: TGTGCCATCGGTTCAGGACAGGGGTCCCTCTCTGGGGCCAACGTCCTGACTTTC.

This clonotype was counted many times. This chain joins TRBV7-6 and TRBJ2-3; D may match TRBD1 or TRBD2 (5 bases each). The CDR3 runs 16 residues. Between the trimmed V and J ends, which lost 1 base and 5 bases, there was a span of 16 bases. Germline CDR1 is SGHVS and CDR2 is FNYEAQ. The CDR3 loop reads CASSLGEGWGRDTQYF. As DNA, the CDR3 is TGTGCCAGCAGCTTAGGCGAGGGGTGGGGAAGAGATACGCAGTATTTT.

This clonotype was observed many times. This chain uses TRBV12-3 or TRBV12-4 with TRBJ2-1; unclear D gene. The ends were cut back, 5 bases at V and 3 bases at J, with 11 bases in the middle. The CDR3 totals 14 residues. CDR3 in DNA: TGTGCCAGCAGTGCGGACCTATACTACAATGAGCAGTTCTTC. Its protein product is CASSADLYYNEQFF.

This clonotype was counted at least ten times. CDR3 in amino acids: CASSLSTTGLRGGYTF. The CDR3, as DNA: TGTGCCAGCAGTTTATCTACGACAGGGCTTAGGGGCGGCTACACCTTC. The rearrangement joins TRBV27 to TRBJ1-2, with 7 bases that match TRBD1. The CDR3 is 16 amino acids. Germline lookup yields CDR1 MNHEY and CDR2 SMNVEV (reference sequence). V dropped 0 bases and J dropped 8; count of bases not matched to a gene: 12.

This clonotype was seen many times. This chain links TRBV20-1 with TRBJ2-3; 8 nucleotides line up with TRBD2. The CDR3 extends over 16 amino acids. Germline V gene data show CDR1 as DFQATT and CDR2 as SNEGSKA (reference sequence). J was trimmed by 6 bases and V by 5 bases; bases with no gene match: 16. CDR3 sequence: CSAPTAYGRARDTQYF. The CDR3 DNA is TGCAGTGCTCCCACCGCGTACGGGAGGGCCAGGGATACGCAGTATTTT.

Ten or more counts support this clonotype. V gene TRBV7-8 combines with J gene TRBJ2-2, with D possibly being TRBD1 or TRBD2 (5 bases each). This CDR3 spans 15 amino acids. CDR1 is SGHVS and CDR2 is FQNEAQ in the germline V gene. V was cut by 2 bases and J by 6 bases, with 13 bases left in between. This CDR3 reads CASSLRGAGAGELFF. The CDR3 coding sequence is TGTGCCAGCAGCTTAAGAGGGGCTGGGGCCGGGGAGCTGTTTTTT. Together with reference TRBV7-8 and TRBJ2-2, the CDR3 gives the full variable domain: GAGVSQSPRYKVAKRGQDVALRCDPISGHVSLFWYQQALGQGPEFLTYFQNEAQLDKSGLPSDRFFAERPEGSVSTLKIQRTQQEDSAVYLCASSLRGAGAGELFFGEGSRLTVL.

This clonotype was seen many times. For the CDR3, the DNA is TGTGCCAGCAGTTTAGGGGCCGGAGGCTACACCTTC. Amino acids: CASSLGAGGYTF. This chain joins TRBV12-3 or TRBV12-4 and TRBJ1-2; D not certain. V was trimmed by 1 base and J by 8 bases, leaving 8 bases between them. The CDR3 runs to 12 residues.

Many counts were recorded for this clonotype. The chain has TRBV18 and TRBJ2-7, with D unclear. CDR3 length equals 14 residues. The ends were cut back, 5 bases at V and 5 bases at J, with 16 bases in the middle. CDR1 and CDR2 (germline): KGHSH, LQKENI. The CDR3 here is CASSADANWDEQYF. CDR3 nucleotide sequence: TGTGCCAGCTCAGCGGACGCAAACTGGGACGAGCAGTACTTC.

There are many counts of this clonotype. The CDR3 loop reads CAWSELAGVKQFF. In nucleotides, the CDR3 is TGTGCCTGGAGCGAACTAGCGGGAGTGAAGCAGTTCTTC. The V gene is TRBV30, the J gene TRBJ2-1, with TRBD2 identical over 11 bases. The J segment lost 11 bases and the V segment lost 3 bases, leaving 6 bases of the junction unmatched. This CDR3 region has 13 residues. Germline V lookup: CDR1 GTSNPN, CDR2 SVGIG (reference sequence).

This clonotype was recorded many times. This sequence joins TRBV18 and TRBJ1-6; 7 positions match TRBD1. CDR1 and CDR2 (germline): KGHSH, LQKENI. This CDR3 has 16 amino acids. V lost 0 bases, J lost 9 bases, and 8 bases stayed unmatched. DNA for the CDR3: TGTGCCAGCTCACCACCCCCACAGGGGACGCGTTCACCCCTCCACTTT. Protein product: CASSPPPQGTRSPLHF.

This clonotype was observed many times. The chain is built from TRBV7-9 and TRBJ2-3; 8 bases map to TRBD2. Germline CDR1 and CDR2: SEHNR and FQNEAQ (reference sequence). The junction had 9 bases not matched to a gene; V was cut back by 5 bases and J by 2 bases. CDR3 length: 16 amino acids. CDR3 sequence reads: CASSPQGTRDTDTQYF. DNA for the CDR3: TGTGCCAGCAGCCCCCAAGGGACTAGAGACACAGATACGCAGTATTTT.

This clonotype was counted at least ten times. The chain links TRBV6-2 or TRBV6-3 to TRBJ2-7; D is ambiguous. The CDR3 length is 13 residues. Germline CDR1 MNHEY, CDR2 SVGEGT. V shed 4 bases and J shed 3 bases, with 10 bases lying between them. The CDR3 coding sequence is TGTGCCAGCAGTTTGGGTATTCTCTACGAGCAGTACTTC. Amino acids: CASSLGILYEQYF.

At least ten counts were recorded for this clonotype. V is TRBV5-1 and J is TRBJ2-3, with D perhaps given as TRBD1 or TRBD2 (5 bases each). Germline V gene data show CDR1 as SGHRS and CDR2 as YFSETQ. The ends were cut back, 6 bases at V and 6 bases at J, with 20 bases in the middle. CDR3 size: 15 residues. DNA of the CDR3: TGCGCCAGCATACCCGGGACCACAGCCTTCGATACGCAGTATTTT. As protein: CASIPGTTAFDTQYF.

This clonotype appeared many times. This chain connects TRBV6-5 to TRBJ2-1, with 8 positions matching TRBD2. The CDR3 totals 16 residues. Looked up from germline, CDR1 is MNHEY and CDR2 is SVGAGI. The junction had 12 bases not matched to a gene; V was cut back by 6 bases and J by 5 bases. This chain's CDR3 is CASSPLGVAGNNEQFF. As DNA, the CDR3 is TGTGCCAGCAGCCCTCTCGGGGTAGCGGGGAACAATGAGCAGTTCTTC.

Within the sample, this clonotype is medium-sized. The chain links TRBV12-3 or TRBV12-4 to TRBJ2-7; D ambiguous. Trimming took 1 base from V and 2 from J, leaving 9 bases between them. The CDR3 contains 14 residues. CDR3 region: CASSLGGPTYEQYF. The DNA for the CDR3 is TGTGCCAGCAGTTTAGGTGGTCCGACCTACGAGCAGTACTTC.

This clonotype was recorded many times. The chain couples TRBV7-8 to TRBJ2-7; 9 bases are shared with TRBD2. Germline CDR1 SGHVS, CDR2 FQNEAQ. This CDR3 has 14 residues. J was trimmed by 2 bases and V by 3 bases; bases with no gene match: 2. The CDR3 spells CASSFLAGPYEQYF. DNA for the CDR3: TGTGCCAGCAGCTTCCTAGCGGGACCCTACGAGCAGTACTTC.

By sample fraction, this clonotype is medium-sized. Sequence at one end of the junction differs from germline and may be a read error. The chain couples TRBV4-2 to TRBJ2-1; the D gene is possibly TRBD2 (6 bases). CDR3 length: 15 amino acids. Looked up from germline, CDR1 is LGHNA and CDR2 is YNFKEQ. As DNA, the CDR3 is TGTGCCAGCAGCCAAGAGGCCGGGAGCTCCCCCTGGGACGACTTC. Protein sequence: CASSQEAGSSPWDDF.

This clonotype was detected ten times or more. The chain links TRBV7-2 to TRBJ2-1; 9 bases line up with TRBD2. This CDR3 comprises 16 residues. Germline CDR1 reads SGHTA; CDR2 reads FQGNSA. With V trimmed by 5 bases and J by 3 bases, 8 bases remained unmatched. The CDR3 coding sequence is TGTGCCAGCAGCCTATCCGGGACTAGCTTCTACAATGAGCAGTTCTTC. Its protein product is CASSLSGTSFYNEQFF. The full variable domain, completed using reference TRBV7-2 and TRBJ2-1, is GAGVSQSPSNKVTEKGKDVELRCDPISGHTALYWYRQSLGQGLEFLIYFQGNSAPDKSGLPSDRFSAERTGGSVSTLTIQRTQQEDSAVYLCASSLSGTSFYNEQFFGPGTRLTVL.

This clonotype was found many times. The CDR3 spells CASSEGKTPYNEQFF. CDR3 bases: TGCGCCAGCAGTGAAGGGAAGACGCCCTACAATGAGCAGTTCTTC. This sequence joins TRBV10-1 and TRBJ2-1; D gene unclear. Trimming removed 3 bases at V and 2 bases at J, with 11 bases between. CDR3 length: 15 residues. Germline lookup yields CDR1 WNHNN and CDR2 SYGVQD (reference sequence).

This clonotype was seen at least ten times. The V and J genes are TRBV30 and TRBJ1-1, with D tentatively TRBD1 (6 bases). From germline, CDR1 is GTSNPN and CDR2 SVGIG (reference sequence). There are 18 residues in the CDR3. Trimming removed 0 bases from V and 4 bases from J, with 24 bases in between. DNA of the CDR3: TGTGCCTGGAGTGTACTGGACATTTGGGGGCTCAGGCGCACTGAAGCTTTCTTT. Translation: CAWSVLDIWGLRRTEAFF.

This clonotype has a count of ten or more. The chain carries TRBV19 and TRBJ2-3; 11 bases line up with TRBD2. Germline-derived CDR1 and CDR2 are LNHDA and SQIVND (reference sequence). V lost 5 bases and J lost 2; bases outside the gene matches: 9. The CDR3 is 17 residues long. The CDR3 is CASSDPGLAEYTDTQYF. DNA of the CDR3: TGTGCCAGTAGTGACCCGGGACTAGCGGAATACACAGATACGCAGTATTTT. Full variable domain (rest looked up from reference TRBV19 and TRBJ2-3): DGGITQSPKYLFRKEGQNVTLSCEQNLNHDAMYWYRQDPGQGLRLIYYSQIVNDFQKGDIAEGYSVSREKKESFPLTVTSAQKNPTAFYLCASSDPGLAEYTDTQYFGPGTRLTVL.

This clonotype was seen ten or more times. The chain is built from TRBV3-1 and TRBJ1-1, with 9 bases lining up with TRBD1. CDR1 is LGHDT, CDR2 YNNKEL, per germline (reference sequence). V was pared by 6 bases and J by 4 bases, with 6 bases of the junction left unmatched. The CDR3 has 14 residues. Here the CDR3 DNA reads TGTGCCAGCAGGGGACAGGGAGTAGGCACTGAAGCTTTCTTT. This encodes CASRGQGVGTEAFF. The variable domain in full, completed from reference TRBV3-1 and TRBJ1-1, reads DTAVSQTPKYLVTQMGNDKSIKCEQNLGHDTMYWYKQDSKKFLKIMFSYNNKELIINETVPNRFSPKSPDKAHLNLHINSLELGDSAVYFCASRGQGVGTEAFFGQGTRLTVV.

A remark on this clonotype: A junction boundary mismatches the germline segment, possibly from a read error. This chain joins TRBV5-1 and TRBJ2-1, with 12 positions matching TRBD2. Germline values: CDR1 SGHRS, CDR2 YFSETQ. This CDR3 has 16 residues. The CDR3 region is CASGLAGPSSYNEQFF. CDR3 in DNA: TGCGCCAGTGGACTAGCGGGGCCTAGCTCCTACAACGAGCAGTTCTTC.